These 20 T cell receptor beta chains originate from one sample sequenced in a study of early T cells in non-severe SARS-CoV-2 infection. TCRdb processed the 5' RACE reads anew with MiXCR; each CDR3 protein has one entry. The top ten clones hold around 5% of a sample with about 76,000 distinct CDR3 sequences, about 11% of them seen once. Source material: whole blood. These receptor sequences come from an adult who was a healthcare worker with PCR-confirmed SARS-CoV-2 infection or an uninfected control (not recorded which).

Only a few counts were recorded for this clonotype. The gene calls are TRBV5-4 and TRBJ1-1; D uncertain. Trimming took off 1 base at V and 6 bases at J, with 10 bases between the two ends. The CDR3 has 13 amino acids. Germline V gene data show CDR1 as SGHNT and CDR2 as YYREEE (reference sequence). The CDR3 DNA reads TGTGCCAGCAGCTTGTATTCCGGCGCTGAAGCTTTCTTT. Protein product: CASSLYSGAEAFF.

This clonotype was observed many times. The genes are TRBV6-2 or TRBV6-3 and TRBJ2-1, with 8 bases identical to TRBD1. CDR1 is MNHEY, CDR2 SVGEGT, per germline. V trimming: 6 bases; J trimming: 3 bases; junction bases outside the gene matches: 7. There are 15 residues in the CDR3. CDR3 nucleotides: TGTGCCAGCAGACCCCAGGGGGCAAGCTACAATGAGCAGTTCTTC. Its translation: CASRPQGASYNEQFF.

The chain has TRBV12-3 or TRBV12-4 and TRBJ1-2; possibly TRBD1 for D (6 bases). The CDR3 runs to 14 residues. Trimming took 6 bases from V and 4 from J, leaving 15 bases between them. The CDR3 is CASSRVGGGYGYTF. The CDR3 nucleotides read TGTGCCAGCAGCCGGGTGGGGGGCGGCTATGGCTACACCTTC.

This clonotype has more than one count but fewer than ten. The chain combines TRBV18 with TRBJ1-2, with D unclear. This CDR3 contains 15 residues. Trimming took 3 bases from V and 2 from J, leaving 13 bases between them. Per germline, CDR1 KGHSH and CDR2 LQKENI. CDR3 region: CASSPPGRKNYGYTF. In nucleotides, the CDR3 is TGTGCCAGCTCACCGCCGGGTCGAAAAAACTATGGCTACACCTTC.

In DNA form, the CDR3 reads TGCGCCAGCAGCCAGGACAGGGGTAAAGAGCAGTACTTC. Amino acid sequence: CASSQDRGKEQYF. The chain carries TRBV4-1 and TRBJ2-7; 9 nucleotides line up with TRBD1. Germline lookup yields CDR1 MGHRA and CDR2 YSYEKL. CDR3 length equals 13 residues. The V gene end was trimmed by 3 bases and the J gene end by 7 bases; junction bases not matched to a gene: 4.

This clonotype was observed many times. The J gene is TRBJ2-6, the V gene TRBV27; D not resolved. V was clipped by 5 bases and J by 0 bases, with 11 bases between them. The CDR3 loop spans 16 amino acids. CDR1 MNHEY and CDR2 SMNVEV come from the germline V gene (reference sequence). The CDR3 protein is CASSLGRPSGANVLTF. In nucleotides, the CDR3 is TGTGCCAGCAGTCTGGGTCGACCCTCTGGGGCCAACGTCCTGACTTTC.

The chain recombines TRBV7-9 with TRBJ2-3, with D tentatively TRBD1 (5 bases). This CDR3 contains 14 residues. Germline CDR1 and CDR2: SEHNR and FQNEAQ (reference sequence). V lost 6 bases to trimming and J lost 5 bases, with 15 bases between them. The CDR3 nucleotides are TGTGCCAGCAGTCTAGACAGTAACCAAGATACGCAGTATTTT. Translating gives CASSLDSNQDTQYF.

The sample holds many counts of this clonotype. The chain carries TRBV7-2 and TRBJ1-3, with 7 bases aligning to TRBD1. This CDR3 has 15 amino acids. V gave up 5 bases and J gave up 0 bases; unmatched junction bases: 4. Germline V lookup: CDR1 SGHTA, CDR2 FQGNSA. The CDR3 here is CASSQQGISGNTIYF. CDR3 bases: TGTGCCAGCAGCCAACAGGGGATCTCTGGAAACACCATATATTTT.

The chain links TRBV25-1 to TRBJ2-5, with TRBD2 matching over 7 bases. V lost 5 bases and J lost 1; bases outside the gene matches: 10. The CDR3 is made up of 16 amino acids. Germline values: CDR1 MGHDK, CDR2 SYGVNS. The CDR3: CASSKKSGAIQETQYF. The CDR3 DNA sequence: TGTGCCAGCAGTAAAAAAAGCGGGGCTATCCAAGAGACCCAGTACTTC.

About this clonotype itself: This may come from a read error, since a much larger clone is one base off. V and J are TRBV7-9 and TRBJ1-4, with D hard to call. The CDR3 extends over 15 amino acids. The germline V gene has CDR1 SEHNR and CDR2 FQNEAQ (reference sequence). The CDR3 sequence: CANSLVTAGYEKLFF. DNA for the CDR3: TGTGCCAACAGCTTGGTTACTGCGGGGTATGAAAAACTGTTTTTT.

This clonotype was detected ten times or more. V is TRBV29-1 and J is TRBJ1-1; D might be TRBD1 (6 bases). Trimming cost V 6 bases and J 1 base, with 9 bases left between them. This CDR3 has 12 amino acids. Per the germline V gene, CDR1 is SQVTM and CDR2 is ANQGSEA. CDR3 nucleotide sequence: TGCAGCGTGGGACATGAGAACACTGAAGCTTTCTTT. The encoded protein is CSVGHENTEAFF.

This clonotype was counted ten times or more. The chain combines TRBV18 with TRBJ2-2; D perhaps matches TRBD1 (6 bases). Germline CDR1 KGHSH, CDR2 LQKENI. The CDR3 covers 14 residues. V lost 6 bases and J lost 6, with 14 bases in between. The CDR3 nucleotides read TGTGCCAGCTCGTCCCGACAGGAGGCCGGGGAGCTGTTTTTT. This sequence encodes CASSSRQEAGELFF.

This clonotype was seen repeatedly, ten times or more. The rearrangement joins TRBV6-2 or TRBV6-3 to TRBJ1-1; TRBD1 might be the D (5 bases). Germline CDR1 is MNHEY and CDR2 is SVGEGT. V lost 6 bases and J 0 bases, leaving 14 bases between the germline ends. The CDR3 runs 15 residues. The CDR3 DNA is TGTGCCAGCAGCCCTCGGGGCCTCATGAACACTGAAGCTTTCTTT. Its protein is CASSPRGLMNTEAFF.

The chain links TRBV5-1 to TRBJ1-1; 8 bases are shared with TRBD1. The CDR3 length is 15 residues. Trimming removed 4 bases from V and 4 bases from J; junction bases left unmatched: 9. Germline assignment: CDR1 SGHRS and CDR2 YFSETQ. The CDR3 spells CASSTGTGGITEAFF. DNA for the CDR3: TGCGCCAGCAGCACCGGGACAGGAGGAATCACTGAAGCTTTCTTT.

This clonotype was seen at least ten times. The chain uses TRBV12-3 or TRBV12-4 and TRBJ1-2, with TRBD1 as a possible D gene (6 bases). The germline V and J ends were trimmed by 6 bases and 5 bases, with 16 bases remaining between them. There are 14 residues in the CDR3. The CDR3 spells CASSQGGRGYGYTF. The DNA of the CDR3 is TGTGCCAGCAGCCAAGGGGGGCGGGGTTATGGCTACACCTTC.

The chain has TRBV19 and TRBJ2-7; possibly TRBD1 for D (6 bases). The CDR3 sequence is 17 residues long. V shed 6 bases and J shed 0 bases, with 21 bases lying between them. Germline loops: CDR1 LNHDA, CDR2 SQIVND (reference sequence). CDR3 sequence: CASSRTAPNGGSYEQYF. In DNA, the CDR3 is TGTGCCAGTAGCAGGACAGCTCCAAATGGAGGCTCCTACGAGCAGTACTTC.

This clonotype was seen only a few times. The V gene is TRBV27, the J gene TRBJ1-1; TRBD1 might be the D (5 bases). Trimming removed 5 bases from V and 6 bases from J, with 19 bases in between. From germline, CDR1 is MNHEY and CDR2 SMNVEV (reference sequence). This CDR3 has 15 amino acids. The chain's CDR3 is CASSRDAGLSAEAFF. In DNA form, the CDR3 reads TGTGCCAGCAGTAGAGATGCGGGACTGTCGGCTGAAGCTTTCTTT.

The genes are TRBV6-2 or TRBV6-3 and TRBJ1-1; D is unresolved. The CDR3 sequence is 17 residues long. Germline CDR1 is MNHEY and CDR2 is SVGEGT. Trimming cost V 4 bases and J 0 bases, with 18 bases left between them. The CDR3 loop is CASSWSEGRAMNTEAFF. Here the CDR3 DNA reads TGTGCCAGCAGTTGGTCGGAAGGGAGGGCCATGAACACTGAAGCTTTCTTT.

This clonotype was detected ten times or more. This rearrangement joins TRBV3-1 to TRBJ2-3, with a tentative D call TRBD2 (7 bases). V was shortened by 3 bases and J by 2 bases, with 12 bases between the two germline ends. The CDR3 consists of 15 residues. Germline V gives CDR1 LGHDT, CDR2 YNNKEL (reference sequence). This CDR3 is CASSHGRGATDTQYF. Written as DNA, the CDR3 is TGTGCCAGCAGCCATGGACGGGGGGCCACAGATACGCAGTATTTT.

This clonotype was seen a handful of times. The chain has TRBV12-3 or TRBV12-4 and TRBJ2-2, with a tentative D call TRBD2 (5 bases). The CDR3 consists of 15 residues. The V end lost 3 bases, the J end lost 4 bases, and 12 bases lay between the germline ends. CDR3 sequence (DNA): TGTGCCAGCAGTTTGAGACCCGGAGGCACCGGGGAGCTGTTTTTT. It encodes CASSLRPGGTGELFF.